The 28 T cell receptor beta chains below all came from one sample that was sequenced in a study of shared clonotypes between healthy human individuals (TCRdb year 2020). Library preparation employed the immunoSEQ multiplex PCR assay. Entries here come from immuneACCESS through TCRdb and include only in-frame sequences with V and J called. Some clones fail to appear in such tables; in the studies checked, an unresolved V gene covers under half of the shortfall, and the cause of the remainder is unknown. The sample table shows around 1.5 million clones, and around 98% are seen once. In total, the top ten clones hold about 0.4% of the sample. Specimen: naive CD4+ T cells sorted from blood. The cell subset or site label on this specimen signifies: CD45RA+ positively selected. The receptors stem from a man aged 25-45 years in good health.

CDR3 coding DNA: TGTGCCATCCGGGGCTCGAACACCGGGGAGCTGTTTTTT. This gives the protein CAIRGSNTGELFF. The chain carries TRBV10-3 and TRBJ2-2; either TRBD1 or TRBD2 may supply D (5 bases each). Trimming left V 8 bases short and J 0 bases short, with 7 bases between. Germline assignment: CDR1 ENHRY and CDR2 SYGVKD. The CDR3 has 13 amino acids.

V and J are TRBV7-2 and TRBJ1-5; D perhaps matches TRBD1 (5 bases). The V end was cut by 1 base, the J end by 2 bases, with 9 bases between. The CDR3 is 15 amino acids. CDR1 is SGHTA, CDR2 FQGNSA, per germline. CDR3 sequence (DNA): TGTGCCAGCAGCTTAGGGGGCCTAGGCAATCAGCCCCAGCATTTT. It is translated as CASSLGGLGNQPQHF. Looking up the rest from reference TRBV7-2 and TRBJ1-5 gives the full variable domain: GAGVSQSPSNKVTEKGKDVELRCDPISGHTALYWYRQSLGQGLEFLIYFQGNSAPDKSGLPSDRFSAERTGGSVSTLTIQRTQQEDSAVYLCASSLGGLGNQPQHFGDGTRLSIL.

This clone was seen a single time. The V and J genes are TRBV4-3 and TRBJ1-3; D perhaps matches TRBD1 (6 bases). The germline V and J ends were trimmed by 0 bases and 3 bases, with 9 bases remaining between them. The length of the CDR3 is 15 residues. The germline CDR1 and CDR2 sequences are LGHNA and YSLEER. In DNA, the CDR3 is TGCGCCAGCAGCCAAGATTGGGGGCATGGAAACACCATATATTTT. Translating gives CASSQDWGHGNTIYF.

The chain carries TRBV2 and TRBJ2-7; weak D call: TRBD1 (6 bases). Germline V gene lookup returns CDR1 SNHLY and CDR2 FYNNEI. This CDR3 has 14 residues. The V and J ends lost 7 bases and 2 bases respectively, with 15 bases between them. In nucleotides, the CDR3 is TGTGCCAGCAACGGCGCCAGGGGTGCCTACGAGCAGTACTTC. The encoded protein is CASNGARGAYEQYF.

The rearrangement joins TRBV5-1 to TRBJ2-5, with D possibly being TRBD1 (6 bases). Germline assignment: CDR1 SGHRS and CDR2 YFSETQ. This CDR3 contains 14 residues. V dropped 4 bases and J dropped 1 base, with 11 bases sitting between them. CDR3 in amino acids: CASSPRQVQETQYF. The CDR3 DNA sequence: TGCGCCAGCAGCCCCCGACAGGTCCAAGAGACCCAGTACTTC.

The gene calls are TRBV6-5 and TRBJ2-5; tentatively, D is TRBD1 (6 bases). Germline assignment: CDR1 MNHEY and CDR2 SVGAGI. This CDR3 comprises 13 residues. V shed 7 bases and J shed 5 bases, with 14 bases lying between them. CDR3 sequence reads: CASTQGLEETQYF. CDR3 in DNA: TGTGCCAGCACCCAGGGGCTAGAGGAGACCCAGTACTTC.

For this clone: The same CDR3 is also encoded by other DNA sequences in this sample. The chain uses TRBV20-1 and TRBJ1-4; unclear D gene. Germline assignment: CDR1 DFQATT and CDR2 SNEGSKA (reference sequence). The CDR3 has 11 amino acids. Trimming removed 3 bases at V and 8 bases at J, with 7 bases between. CDR3 in amino acids: CSARTPEKLFF. DNA for the CDR3: TGCAGTGCTAGGACTCCAGAAAAACTGTTTTTT.

This chain connects TRBV30 to TRBJ1-5, with 12 bases fitting TRBD1. The CDR3 consists of 15 residues. CDR1 GTSNPN and CDR2 SVGIG come from the germline V gene (reference sequence). V was pared by 1 base and J by 7 bases, with 5 bases of the junction left unmatched. CDR3 DNA: TGTGCCTGGAGTGAGGGACAGGGGGCTTTACAGCCCCAGCATTTT. Its protein product is CAWSEGQGALQPQHF.

The chain recombines TRBV5-1 with TRBJ2-2; D remains ambiguous. Germline loops: CDR1 SGHRS, CDR2 YFSETQ. This CDR3 has 14 residues. Trimming removed 0 bases from V and 4 bases from J, with 7 bases in between. The DNA of the CDR3 is TGCGCCAGCAGCTTGGACAGACTCACCGGGGAGCTGTTTTTT. This codes for CASSLDRLTGELFF.

The gene calls are TRBV5-1 and TRBJ1-5; 7 bases line up with TRBD1. This CDR3 comprises 15 residues. CDR1 SGHRS and CDR2 YFSETQ come from the germline V gene. J was trimmed by 6 bases and V by 0 bases; bases with no gene match: 6. CDR3 sequence: CASSLGTGVGQPQHF. The CDR3 DNA is TGCGCCAGCAGCTTGGGTACAGGGGTCGGTCAGCCCCAGCATTTT.

The V gene is TRBV18, the J gene TRBJ1-1; D possibly corresponds to TRBD1 (5 bases). The germline CDR1 and CDR2 sequences are KGHSH and LQKENI. Trimming shortened V by 3 bases and J by 0 bases, and 17 bases separated the two germline ends. This CDR3 is built from 17 residues. In DNA form, the CDR3 reads TGTGCCAGCTCACCGGTGCCCTATGGGGCCATGAACACTGAAGCTTTCTTT. Translated: CASSPVPYGAMNTEAFF.

The CDR3 protein is CASSILLGGSGDEQFF. The CDR3 coding sequence is TGTGCCAGTAGTATCCTCCTGGGAGGGAGCGGCGATGAGCAGTTCTTC. The chain recombines TRBV19 with TRBJ2-1; 7 positions agree with TRBD2. Germline CDR1 reads LNHDA; CDR2 reads SQIVND (reference sequence). J gave up 8 bases and V 3 bases, and 13 bases lay outside the gene matches. The CDR3 contains 16 residues.

This clone was observed a few times. This chain joins TRBV7-9 and TRBJ2-2; 7 bases fit TRBD1. Germline V CDR1 and CDR2: SEHNR, FQNEAQ (reference sequence). Unmatched junction bases numbered 7, after V lost 5 bases and J lost 7 bases. This CDR3 region has 14 residues. DNA for the CDR3: TGTGCCAGCAGCCCTAAGGGGGCGAGCGGGGAGCTGTTTTTT. The encoded protein is CASSPKGASGELFF.

As concerns this clone: Within the sample, other DNA sequences also encode this same CDR3. This chain uses TRBV9 with TRBJ2-3; D could derive from TRBD1 or TRBD2 (5 bases each). V dropped 0 bases and J dropped 1 base, with 9 bases sitting between them. The CDR3 loop spans 15 amino acids. Germline V gene data show CDR1 as SGDLS and CDR2 as YYNGEE. The CDR3 loop is CASSVVGAGTDTQYF. CDR3 DNA: TGTGCCAGCAGCGTAGTCGGGGCGGGCACAGATACGCAGTATTTT.

The chain recombines TRBV5-1 with TRBJ2-7, with D unclear. CDR1 is SGHRS and CDR2 is YFSETQ in the germline V gene. The CDR3 loop spans 12 amino acids. Trimming took off 7 bases at V and 1 base at J, with 9 bases between the two ends. CDR3 nucleotide sequence: TGCGCCAGCGGAACGGATTCCTACGAGCAGTACTTC. Its protein is CASGTDSYEQYF.

This chain links TRBV9 with TRBJ1-1, with D possibly matching TRBD1 (5 bases). This CDR3 has 17 residues. Between the trimmed V and J ends, which lost 0 bases and 2 bases, there was a span of 17 bases. In germline, CDR1 is SGDLS, CDR2 YYNGEE. For the CDR3, the DNA is TGTGCCAGCAGCGTAGGAATAGATTTTGGGGGAAACACTGAAGCTTTCTTT. Protein: CASSVGIDFGGNTEAFF.

This sequence joins TRBV18 and TRBJ2-1; D possibly corresponds to TRBD1 (5 bases). Trimming stripped 3 bases from V and 5 bases from J, with 17 bases between. The CDR3 is 16 amino acids. Germline values: CDR1 KGHSH, CDR2 LQKENI. CDR3 bases: TGTGCCAGCTCACCGAATGCTGGGGCGAGAAACAATGAGCAGTTCTTC. It translates to CASSPNAGARNNEQFF.

This chain links TRBV19 with TRBJ2-1; either TRBD1 or TRBD2 may fit D (5 bases each). The CDR3 loop spans 16 amino acids. V shed 4 bases and J shed 0 bases, with 13 bases lying between them. CDR1 is LNHDA and CDR2 is SQIVND in the germline V gene (reference sequence). CDR3 nucleotides: TGTGCCAGTAGTACCCGGGACGCTAACTCCTACAATGAGCAGTTCTTC. Encoded protein: CASSTRDANSYNEQFF.

The rearrangement joins TRBV5-4 to TRBJ2-2; TRBD1 matches 7 bases. Germline CDR1 SGHNT, CDR2 YYREEE (reference sequence). Germline trimming cut 4 bases from V and 8 bases from J; bases unmatched to any gene: 11. CDR3 length: 15 amino acids. The CDR3 bases are TGTGCCAGCAGCAGCAGACAGGGATATGCGGGGGAGCTGTTTTTT. As protein: CASSSRQGYAGELFF. The variable domain in full, completed from reference TRBV5-4 and TRBJ2-2, reads ETGVTQSPTHLIKTRGQQVTLRCSSQSGHNTVSWYQQALGQGPQFIFQYYREEENGRGNFPPRFSGLQFPNYSSELNVNALELDDSALYLCASSSRQGYAGELFFGEGSRLTVL.

The CDR3 reads CATVSGRITGELFF. In DNA, the CDR3 is TGTGCCACCGTCTCGGGACGGATAACCGGGGAGCTGTTTTTT. The chain joins TRBV6-1 to TRBJ2-2; D may be TRBD1 or TRBD2 (5 bases each). Per the germline V gene, CDR1 is MNHNS and CDR2 is SASEGT. Between the trimmed V and J ends, which lost 10 bases and 5 bases, there was a span of 17 bases. CDR3 length equals 14 residues.

This chain links TRBV29-1 with TRBJ2-1, with 16 bases lining up with TRBD2. Germline assignment: CDR1 SQVTM and CDR2 ANQGSEA. CDR3 length: 15 amino acids. V was pared by 0 bases and J by 9 bases, with 2 bases of the junction left unmatched. As DNA, the CDR3 is TGCAGCGTTGAAGATGGGACTAGCGGGAGGGGTGAGCAGTTCTTC. This translates into CSVEDGTSGRGEQFF.

This chain links TRBV27 with TRBJ2-3, with 9 positions matching TRBD2. Trimming took 5 bases from V and 8 from J; bases not matched to a gene: 8. Germline lookup yields CDR1 MNHEY and CDR2 SMNVEV (reference sequence). This CDR3 has 14 amino acids. Written as DNA, the CDR3 is TGTGCCAGCAGTACAGAGACGCGGGGGGGTACGCAGTATTTT. Protein sequence: CASSTETRGGTQYF.

This chain links TRBV6-1 with TRBJ2-2; unclear D gene. The length of the CDR3 is 17 residues. Trimming cost V 1 base and J 4 bases, with 16 bases left between them. The germline V gene has CDR1 MNHNS and CDR2 SASEGT. CDR3 bases: TGTGCCAGCAGTGAAGGGGTAGCAGGTGGACGCACCGGGGAGCTGTTTTTT. This translates into CASSEGVAGGRTGELFF.

The chain links TRBV5-6 to TRBJ1-1; a possible D gene is TRBD1 (5 bases). Germline V gives CDR1 SGHDT, CDR2 YYEEEE. V lost 0 bases and J 8 bases, leaving 11 bases between the germline ends. The CDR3 loop spans 13 amino acids. CDR3 DNA: TGTGCCAGCAGCTTGGCTGGCCCAGGGGAAGCTTTCTTT. Translating gives CASSLAGPGEAFF.

This clone was seen once. The chain has TRBV9 and TRBJ1-5; D is possibly TRBD1 (6 bases). The V gene's germline CDR1 is SGDLS and CDR2 YYNGEE. This CDR3 comprises 14 residues. The V gene lost 7 bases and the J gene lost 6 bases, with 17 bases spanning the gap. Here the CDR3 DNA reads TGTGCCAGCGGGCCAGGGGATTCTGGTCAGCCCCAGCATTTT. Encoded protein: CASGPGDSGQPQHF.

This chain connects TRBV4-2 to TRBJ2-1; 8 positions match TRBD2. Germline V gene lookup returns CDR1 LGHNA and CDR2 YNFKEQ. V was pared by 2 bases and J by 4 bases, with 4 bases of the junction left unmatched. The CDR3 consists of 15 residues. CDR3 region: CASSQPSGGYNEQFF. The CDR3 nucleotides read TGTGCCAGCAGCCAACCATCGGGGGGGTACAATGAGCAGTTCTTC.

V is TRBV2 and J is TRBJ2-7; tentatively, D is TRBD2 (5 bases). The CDR3 extends over 14 amino acids. The V gene's germline CDR1 is SNHLY and CDR2 FYNNEI. With 4 bases removed from V and 0 bases from J, the gap between germline ends came to 10 bases. The CDR3 DNA follows: TGTGCCAGCAGTGGGGAGCGGAGCTCCTACGAGCAGTACTTC. It translates to CASSGERSSYEQYF.

This clone has just a few counts. The rearrangement uses TRBV2 and TRBJ1-1; D is uncertain. CDR1 and CDR2 (germline): SNHLY, FYNNEI. The length of the CDR3 is 11 residues. V was trimmed by 3 bases and J by 4 bases, leaving 3 bases between them. CDR3 sequence reads: CASSEFTEAFF. CDR3 nucleotides: TGTGCCAGCAGTGAGTTCACTGAAGCTTTCTTT.